Below, one T cell receptor beta chain is given with its context. One end of the junction does not line up with germline, which may come from a read error. These data are taken from a study of T-cell reconstitution after alpha-beta-depleted transplantation in children. The CDR3 extends over 12 amino acids. Unique molecular identifiers were used to barcode this TCRbeta library. TCRdb fed the PCR reads into MiXCR, producing one record per CDR3 protein. The repertoire holds around 680,000 distinct CDR3 sequences, with 15% to 20% as singletons. The J gene is TRBJ2-2, the V gene TRBV12-3 or TRBV12-4; the D gene is possibly TRBD1 (6 bases). The clonotype comes from a human donor who donated a stem cell graft to a child with acute myeloid leukemia. Material: PBMCs from the stem cell graft donor, obtained from the stem cell graft. This CDR3 reads CAGRGPAGELFF. The CDR3 coding sequence is TGTGCCGGCAGGGGCCCCGCCGGGGAGCTGTTTTTT.